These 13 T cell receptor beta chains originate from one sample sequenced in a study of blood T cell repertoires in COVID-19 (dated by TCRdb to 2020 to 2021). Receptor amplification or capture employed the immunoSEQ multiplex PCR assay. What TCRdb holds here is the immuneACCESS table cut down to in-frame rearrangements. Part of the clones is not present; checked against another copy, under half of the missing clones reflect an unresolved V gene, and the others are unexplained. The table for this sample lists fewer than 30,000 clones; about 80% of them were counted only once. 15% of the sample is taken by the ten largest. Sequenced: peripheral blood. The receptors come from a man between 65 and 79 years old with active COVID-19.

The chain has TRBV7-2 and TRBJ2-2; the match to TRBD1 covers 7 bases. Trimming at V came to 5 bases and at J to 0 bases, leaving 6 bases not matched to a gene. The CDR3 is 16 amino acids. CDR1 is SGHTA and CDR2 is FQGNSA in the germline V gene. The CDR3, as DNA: TGTGCCAGCAGCCAGAGGACAGGAGCGAACACCGGGGAGCTGTTTTTT. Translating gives CASSQRTGANTGELFF.

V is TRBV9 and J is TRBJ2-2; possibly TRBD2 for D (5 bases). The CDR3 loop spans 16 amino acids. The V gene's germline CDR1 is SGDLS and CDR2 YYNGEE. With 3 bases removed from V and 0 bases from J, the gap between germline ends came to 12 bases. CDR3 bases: TGTGCCAGCAGCGCATTTACTAGGGCGAACACCGGGGAGCTGTTTTTT. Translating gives CASSAFTRANTGELFF.

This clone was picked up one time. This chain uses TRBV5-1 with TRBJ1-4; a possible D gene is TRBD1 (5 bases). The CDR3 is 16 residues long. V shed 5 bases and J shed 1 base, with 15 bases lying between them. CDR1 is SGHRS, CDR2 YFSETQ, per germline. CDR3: CASRPPGRGTNEKLFF. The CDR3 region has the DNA TGCGCCAGCAGACCTCCTGGGAGGGGAACTAATGAAAAACTGTTTTTT.

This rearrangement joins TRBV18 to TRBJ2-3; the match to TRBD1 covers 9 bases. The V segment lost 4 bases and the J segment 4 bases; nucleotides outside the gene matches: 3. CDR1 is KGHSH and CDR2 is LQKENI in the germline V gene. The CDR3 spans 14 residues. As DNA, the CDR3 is TGTGCCAGCTCACTCGGACAGGGGTCAGATACGCAGTATTTT. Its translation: CASSLGQGSDTQYF.

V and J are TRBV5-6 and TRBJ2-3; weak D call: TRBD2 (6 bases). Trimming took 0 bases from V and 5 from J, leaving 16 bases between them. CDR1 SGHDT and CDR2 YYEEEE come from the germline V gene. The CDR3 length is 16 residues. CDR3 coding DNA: TGTGCCAGCAGCTTGGGCCTCGATGGAGGGATAGATACGCAGTATTTT. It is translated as CASSLGLDGGIDTQYF.

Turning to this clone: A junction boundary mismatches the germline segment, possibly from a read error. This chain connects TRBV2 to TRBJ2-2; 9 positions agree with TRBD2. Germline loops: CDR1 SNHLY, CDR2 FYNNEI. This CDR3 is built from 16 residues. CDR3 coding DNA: TGTGCCAGCCGTGATAGCGGGAGACCGAACACCGGGGAGCTGTTTTTT. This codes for CASRDSGRPNTGELFF.

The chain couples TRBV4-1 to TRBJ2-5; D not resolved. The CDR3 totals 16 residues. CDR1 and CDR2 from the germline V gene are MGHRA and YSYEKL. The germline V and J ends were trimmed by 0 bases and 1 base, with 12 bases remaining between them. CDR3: CASSQEAATIQETQYF. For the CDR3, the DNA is TGCGCCAGCAGCCAAGAGGCGGCGACGATCCAAGAGACCCAGTACTTC.

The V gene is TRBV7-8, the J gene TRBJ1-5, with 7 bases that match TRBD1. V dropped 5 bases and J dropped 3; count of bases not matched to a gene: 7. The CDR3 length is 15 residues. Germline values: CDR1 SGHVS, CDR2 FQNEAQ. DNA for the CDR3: TGTGCCAGCAGCCCCCTGACAGGGTTCAATCAGCCCCAGCATTTT. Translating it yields CASSPLTGFNQPQHF.

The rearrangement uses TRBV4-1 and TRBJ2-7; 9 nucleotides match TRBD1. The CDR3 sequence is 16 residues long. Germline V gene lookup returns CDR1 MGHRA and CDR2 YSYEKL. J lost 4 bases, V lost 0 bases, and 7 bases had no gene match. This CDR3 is CASSQDPTGGLYEQYF. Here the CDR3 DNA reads TGCGCCAGCAGCCAAGATCCCACAGGGGGCTTGTACGAGCAGTACTTC.

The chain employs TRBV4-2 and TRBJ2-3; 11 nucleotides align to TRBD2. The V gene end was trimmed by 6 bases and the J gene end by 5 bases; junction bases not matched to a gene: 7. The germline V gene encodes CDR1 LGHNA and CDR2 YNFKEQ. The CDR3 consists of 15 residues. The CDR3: CASRPGLAEVDTQYF. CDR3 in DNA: TGTGCCAGCAGGCCGGGACTAGCGGAAGTAGATACGCAGTATTTT.

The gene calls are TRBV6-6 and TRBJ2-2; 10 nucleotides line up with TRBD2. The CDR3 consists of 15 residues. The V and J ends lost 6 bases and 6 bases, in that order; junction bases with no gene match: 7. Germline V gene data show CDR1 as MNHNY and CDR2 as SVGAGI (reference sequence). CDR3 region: CASSSPGTSAGELFF. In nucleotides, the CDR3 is TGTGCCAGCAGCTCCCCCGGGACTAGCGCCGGGGAGCTGTTTTTT.

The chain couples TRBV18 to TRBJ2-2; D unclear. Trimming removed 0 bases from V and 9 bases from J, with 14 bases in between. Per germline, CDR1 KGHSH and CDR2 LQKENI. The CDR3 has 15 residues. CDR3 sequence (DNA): TGTGCCAGCTCACCACCGGTTAGCCGTACCCGGGAGCTGTTTTTT. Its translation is CASSPPVSRTRELFF.

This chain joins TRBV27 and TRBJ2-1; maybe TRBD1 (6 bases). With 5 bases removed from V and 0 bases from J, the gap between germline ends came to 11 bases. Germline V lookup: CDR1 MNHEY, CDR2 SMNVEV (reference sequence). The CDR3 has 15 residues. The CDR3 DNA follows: TGTGCCAGCAGTCAAACAGGGAGCTCCTACAATGAGCAGTTCTTC. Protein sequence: CASSQTGSSYNEQFF.